This record looks at one T cell receptor (beta chain) sequence and its context. Its antigen is unknown. The length of the CDR3 is 19 residues. V lost 6 bases and J 0 bases, leaving 26 bases between the germline ends. Per germline, CDR1 SEHNR and CDR2 FQNEAQ (reference sequence). This sample was taken from a study of T cell responses to AZD1222 COVID-19 vaccine. On the study more broadly: Combined were second doses at about 4 or about 12 weeks. Study results and caveats: Spike-specific TCR breadth and depth went up after people got two AZD1222 doses. Clonal diversity may have been underestimated, and the donors were mostly white British, with more females than males.

Assay: immunoSEQ multiplex PCR; the TCRdb copy retains only in-frame clones and omits some. The repertoire includes around 100,000 clones, about 88% of them detected once, and 1.8% sits in the top ten. Specimen: peripheral blood, collected on day 0 of AZD1222 vaccination. The source of this sequence is an adult in good health. This chain connects TRBV7-9 to TRBJ1-1; the D gene is possibly TRBD1 (5 bases). The CDR3 region is CASSPHPGGVRRMNTEAFF. CDR3 nucleotides: TGTGCCAGCAGTCCTCACCCGGGGGGGGTAAGAAGGATGAACACTGAAGCTTTCTTT.